A single sample is the source of the 32 T cell receptor beta chains below, sequenced in a study of post-analysis software for immune sequencing data. Broader study findings: Among four or five TRBV segments more frequent in patients than controls were TRBV5-6, TRBV5-1 and TRBV20-1.

Unique molecular identifiers featured in each of the TCR beta cDNA libraries. MiXCR, run by TCRdb on the PCR reads, gives a single entry per CDR3 protein. The data hold hundreds of thousands of distinct CDR3 sequences, with just under 30% observed a single time. These TCRs are of unknown antigen specificity. Sequencing was done on a sample of blood. The receptor set was obtained from a girl between 10 and 17 years old with multiple sclerosis.

The genes are TRBV11-2 and TRBJ2-1; maybe TRBD1 (6 bases). Germline-derived CDR1 and CDR2 are SGHAT and FQNNGV. The CDR3 is made up of 14 amino acids. Trimming pared 6 bases from V and 2 bases from J, leaving 11 bases between. CDR3 region: CASSCGQTYNEQFF. CDR3 DNA: TGTGCCAGCAGTTGCGGACAGACCTACAATGAGCAGTTCTTC.

This chain links TRBV11-3 with TRBJ2-1; 8 nucleotides match TRBD2. J gave up 10 bases and V 5 bases, and 13 bases lay outside the gene matches. CDR3 length equals 15 residues. Germline V gives CDR1 SGHNT, CDR2 YENEEA. CDR3 amino acids: CASSPGAGGRGEQFF. CDR3 DNA sequence: TGTGCCAGCAGCCCTGGGGCGGGGGGACGCGGGGAGCAGTTCTTC.

The gene calls are TRBV2 and TRBJ2-3; 10 positions agree with TRBD2. The germline V gene has CDR1 SNHLY and CDR2 FYNNEI. V dropped 7 bases and J dropped 5; count of bases not matched to a gene: 12. This CDR3 spans 16 amino acids. The CDR3 here is CASITGTSAREDTQYF. The CDR3, as DNA: TGTGCCAGCATCACCGGGACTAGCGCGAGGGAAGATACGCAGTATTTT.

This clonotype was observed a few times. The CDR3 DNA follows: TGTGCCAGCAGTTTAGAGGACAGGGGTGTCAATGAGCAGTTCTTC. Translating gives CASSLEDRGVNEQFF. The chain uses TRBV12-3 or TRBV12-4 and TRBJ2-1, with 9 bases matching TRBD1. This CDR3 region has 15 residues. With V trimmed by 1 base and J by 6 bases, 4 bases remained unmatched.

The chain combines TRBV29-1 with TRBJ1-3; no definite D call. In germline, CDR1 is SQVTM, CDR2 ANQGSEA. Trimming took 4 bases from V and 0 from J, leaving 10 bases between them. The CDR3 contains 14 residues. The CDR3 DNA reads TGCAGCGTTGGCATCCGGGACTCTGGAAACACCATATATTTT. Amino acids: CSVGIRDSGNTIYF.

This chain uses TRBV10-3 with TRBJ2-3; 7 bases are shared with TRBD2. Per germline, CDR1 ENHRY and CDR2 SYGVKD. This CDR3 has 17 residues. V dropped 0 bases and J dropped 6; count of bases not matched to a gene: 12. The CDR3 bases are TGTGCCATCAGTGAGTCGGGACTAACGGGAGTTGTCGATACGCAGTATTTT. It yields the protein CAISESGLTGVVDTQYF.

CDR3 loop: CASSHPLAEGHYEQYF. In nucleotides, the CDR3 is TGTGCCAGCAGCCATCCTCTAGCGGAGGGGCACTACGAGCAGTACTTC. V is TRBV7-9 and J is TRBJ2-4, with 7 bases that match TRBD2. The J call may be in error: the DNA end matches TRBJ2-7 better. This CDR3 has 16 amino acids. Per the germline V gene, CDR1 is SEHNR and CDR2 is FQNEAQ (reference sequence).

This clonotype was observed a handful of times. The V and J genes are TRBV20-1 and TRBJ2-7; 9 nucleotides align to TRBD1. V lost 5 bases, J lost 2 bases, and 7 bases stayed unmatched. Germline V CDR1 and CDR2: DFQATT, SNEGSKA (reference sequence). The CDR3 has 14 residues. The CDR3 region is CSAETGTGTYEQYF. CDR3 in DNA: TGCAGTGCTGAAACCGGGACAGGGACCTACGAGCAGTACTTC.

This rearrangement joins TRBV7-2 to TRBJ2-4; no clear D. V lost 5 bases to trimming and J lost 0 bases, with 8 bases between them. The CDR3 covers 14 residues. Germline V gene sequence: CDR1 SGHTA, CDR2 FQGNSA. CDR3 bases: TGTGCCAGCAGCGCAGCAGTAGCCAAAAACATTCAGTACTTC. As protein: CASSAAVAKNIQYF.

The table lists this clonotype with a few counts. The chain couples TRBV6-1 to TRBJ1-5; D is ambiguous. Germline CDR1 reads MNHNS; CDR2 reads SASEGT. V lost 7 bases to trimming and J lost 0 bases, with 7 bases between them. The CDR3 length is 13 residues. The CDR3 spells CASKEYSNQPQHF. Here the CDR3 DNA reads TGTGCCAGCAAGGAGTATAGCAATCAGCCCCAGCATTTT.

There are a few counts of this clonotype. CDR3 in DNA: TGTGCCAGCAGCCCCTCGGGTCTAGGGCAGTATTTT. It is translated as CASSPSGLGQYF. The chain joins TRBV13 to TRBJ2-3; D remains ambiguous. CDR1 and CDR2 (germline): PRHDT, FYEKMQ (reference sequence). This CDR3 comprises 12 residues. V lost 5 bases and J 11 bases, leaving 14 bases between the germline ends.

This clonotype was found many times. The chain combines TRBV7-8 with TRBJ2-1; 9 nucleotides align to TRBD2. The ends lost 8 bases at V and 5 bases at J; junction bases unmatched: 10. Germline V gives CDR1 SGHVS, CDR2 FQNEAQ. This CDR3 has 15 amino acids. Here the CDR3 reads CASGLAGGLHNEQFF. In nucleotides, the CDR3 is TGTGCCAGCGGCCTTGCGGGGGGGCTTCACAATGAGCAGTTCTTC.

This clonotype was recorded a few times. The J gene is TRBJ2-6, the V gene TRBV24-1, with D hard to call. V was trimmed by 4 bases and J by 2 bases, leaving 14 bases between them. Germline assignment: CDR1 KGHDR and CDR2 SFDVKD. This CDR3 spans 17 amino acids. CDR3 in amino acids: CATSDQDPKAGANVLTF. In DNA form, the CDR3 reads TGTGCCACCAGTGACCAGGATCCGAAAGCTGGGGCCAACGTCCTGACTTTC.

This clonotype was observed at least ten times. V and J are TRBV12-3 or TRBV12-4 and TRBJ2-3, with 8 bases that match TRBD1. V dropped 6 bases and J dropped 5; count of bases not matched to a gene: 7. This CDR3 comprises 14 residues. CDR3 bases: TGTGCCAGCAGCCAGGACAGGGTTGAAGATACGCAGTATTTT. It encodes CASSQDRVEDTQYF.

The chain has TRBV7-9 and TRBJ2-3; D is perhaps TRBD2 (8 bases). Trimming pared 5 bases from V and 0 bases from J, leaving 21 bases between. CDR3 length: 18 amino acids. The germline CDR1 and CDR2 sequences are SEHNR and FQNEAQ (reference sequence). CDR3 DNA sequence: TGTGCCAGCAGCCCGCGGGAGGAGGGGGCCCTAAGCACAGATACGCAGTATTTT. Translated: CASSPREEGALSTDTQYF. Using reference TRBV7-9 and TRBJ2-3 for the parts outside the CDR3, the full variable domain is DTGVSQNPRHKITKRGQNVTFRCDPISEHNRLYWYRQTLGQGPEFLTYFQNEAQLEKSRLLSDRFSAERPKGSFSTLEIQRTEQGDSAMYLCASSPREEGALSTDTQYFGPGTRLTVL.

V and J are TRBV3-1 and TRBJ1-2, with D hard to call. The CDR3 covers 14 residues. V was shortened by 1 base and J by 2 bases, with 8 bases between the two germline ends. Looked up from germline, CDR1 is LGHDT and CDR2 is YNNKEL (reference sequence). CDR3 DNA: TGTGCCAGCAGCCAAGTTCCCAGCAACTATGGCTACACCTTC. Protein sequence: CASSQVPSNYGYTF.

This clonotype has only a few counts. This chain uses TRBV20-1 with TRBJ2-5; either TRBD1 or TRBD2 may supply D (5 bases each). V shed 6 bases and J shed 2 bases, with 13 bases lying between them. The length of the CDR3 is 13 residues. Germline values: CDR1 DFQATT, CDR2 SNEGSKA (reference sequence). This chain's CDR3 is CSAGAGYQETQYF. The CDR3 nucleotides are TGCAGTGCCGGGGCAGGGTATCAAGAGACCCAGTACTTC.

This clonotype was seen only a few times. The chain recombines TRBV11-2 with TRBJ2-7; D is uncertain. Germline V lookup: CDR1 SGHAT, CDR2 FQNNGV. With 1 base removed from V and 4 bases from J, the gap between germline ends came to 8 bases. This CDR3 region has 13 residues. The CDR3 bases are TGTGCCAGCAGCTTAGTTTTCCGGTACGAGCAGTACTTC. This encodes CASSLVFRYEQYF.

Only a few counts were recorded for this clonotype. This chain uses TRBV6-5 with TRBJ2-2; maybe TRBD1 (5 bases). The CDR3 covers 16 residues. V was clipped by 6 bases and J by 7 bases, with 21 bases between them. Germline loops: CDR1 MNHEY, CDR2 SVGAGI. In DNA form, the CDR3 reads TGTGCCAGCAGCCCTCAAGAGGCTACAGGCGGCGGGGAGCTGTTTTTT. Translated: CASSPQEATGGGELFF.

The V and J genes are TRBV6-6 and TRBJ1-5; weak D call: TRBD1 (5 bases). Between the trimmed V and J ends, which lost 2 bases and 1 base, there was a span of 12 bases. CDR3 length: 16 amino acids. Germline-derived CDR1 and CDR2 are MNHNY and SVGAGI (reference sequence). The CDR3 loop is CASSYRAGRSNQPQHF. The CDR3 DNA is TGTGCCAGCAGTTACCGAGCAGGGCGCAGCAATCAGCCCCAGCATTTT.

J is TRBJ2-1 and V is TRBV5-1; 7 bases align to TRBD1. V gave up 2 bases and J gave up 3 bases; unmatched junction bases: 5. The CDR3 extends over 15 amino acids. CDR1 is SGHRS and CDR2 is YFSETQ in the germline V gene. Here the CDR3 DNA reads TGCGCCAGCAGCTTCTTACAGGGGAACTACAATGAGCAGTTCTTC. Its translation is CASSFLQGNYNEQFF.

The sample holds a few counts of this clonotype. The V gene is TRBV5-1, the J gene TRBJ2-7, with D unresolved. Per the germline V gene, CDR1 is SGHRS and CDR2 is YFSETQ. The ends were cut back, 2 bases at V and 6 bases at J, with 6 bases in the middle. The CDR3 spans 11 residues. CDR3 coding DNA: TGCGCCAGCAGCTTATCAGTCGAGCAGTACTTC. Encoded protein: CASSLSVEQYF.

The CDR3 reads CSAIERNTDTQYF. Here the CDR3 DNA reads TGCAGTGCTATAGAGCGGAACACAGATACGCAGTATTTT. The genes are TRBV20-1 and TRBJ2-3, with D perhaps TRBD2 (5 bases). Trimming left V 4 bases short and J 2 bases short, with 10 bases between. CDR3 length equals 13 residues. Germline assignment: CDR1 DFQATT and CDR2 SNEGSKA (reference sequence).

The genes are TRBV7-9 and TRBJ2-4; D not resolved. The J call may not be correct, given that the DNA end is closer to TRBJ2-7. The CDR3 extends over 15 amino acids. Looked up from germline, CDR1 is SEHNR and CDR2 is FQNEAQ (reference sequence). In DNA form, the CDR3 reads TGTGCCAGCAGCCCCCAATCGGGTTTGAGGTACGAGCAGTACTTC. Its translation is CASSPQSGLRYEQYF.

The chain has TRBV4-1 and TRBJ2-7, with TRBD2 identical over 7 bases. Trimming at V came to 4 bases and at J to 2 bases, leaving 8 bases not matched to a gene. Germline V gene sequence: CDR1 MGHRA, CDR2 YSYEKL. The CDR3 length is 15 residues. CDR3 in DNA: TGCGCCAGCAGCCCGCCCGGGGCGGGAGCCTACGAGCAGTACTTC. The encoded protein is CASSPPGAGAYEQYF.

The V gene is TRBV28, the J gene TRBJ2-5; TRBD2 agrees at 11 bases. The germline V gene has CDR1 MDHEN and CDR2 SYDVKM. The CDR3 is 16 residues long. V trimming: 6 bases; J trimming: 11 bases; junction bases outside the gene matches: 17. The CDR3 DNA is TGTGCCAGCAGAAAAGGGCTAGCGGGAGGAAACTTGGAGCAGTACTTC. This translates into CASRKGLAGGNLEQYF.

In its sample, this clonotype was seen a few times. V and J are TRBV10-3 and TRBJ2-3; 7 bases are shared with TRBD2. J was trimmed by 0 bases and V by 2 bases; bases with no gene match: 2. Germline CDR1 ENHRY, CDR2 SYGVKD. The CDR3 totals 15 residues. CDR3 residues: CAISEERGSTDTQYF. CDR3 sequence (DNA): TGTGCCATCAGTGAGGAGCGGGGCAGCACAGATACGCAGTATTTT.

Here the CDR3 DNA reads TGTGCCAGCAGCTTAGCGGGGGACGGCTACGAGCAGTACTTC. It encodes CASSLAGDGYEQYF. V usage is TRBV7-2 and J usage is TRBJ2-7; the D gene could be TRBD1 or TRBD2 (5 bases each). This CDR3 spans 14 amino acids. Germline assignment: CDR1 SGHTA and CDR2 FQGNSA. The V end was cut by 0 bases, the J end by 3 bases, with 9 bases between. The full variable domain, completed using reference TRBV7-2 and TRBJ2-7, is GAGVSQSPSNKVTEKGKDVELRCDPISGHTALYWYRQSLGQGLEFLIYFQGNSAPDKSGLPSDRFSAERTGGSVSTLTIQRTQQEDSAVYLCASSLAGDGYEQYFGPGTRLTVT.

This clonotype has just a few counts. The chain combines TRBV4-1 with TRBJ1-2, with unresolved D. This CDR3 is built from 17 residues. Germline CDR1 and CDR2: MGHRA and YSYEKL. Trimming left V 1 base short and J 3 bases short, with 18 bases between. This chain's CDR3 is CASSQVLLAGNYYGYTF. CDR3 nucleotides: TGCGCCAGCAGCCAAGTATTATTGGCAGGTAATTACTATGGCTACACCTTC.

The chain carries TRBV27 and TRBJ1-1; D is uncertain. This CDR3 is 13 amino acids long. The V end lost 2 bases, the J end lost 1 base, and 5 bases lay between the germline ends. CDR1 and CDR2 (germline): MNHEY, SMNVEV (reference sequence). CDR3 DNA sequence: TGTGCCAGCAGTTTAGAAAAGAACACTGAAGCTTTCTTT. This sequence encodes CASSLEKNTEAFF.

On this clonotype itself: The CDR3 does not end in the conserved phenylalanine or tryptophan, so this is likely a read error. The chain employs TRBV11-2 and TRBJ2-5; D is uncertain. This CDR3 is 12 amino acids long. Germline lookup yields CDR1 SGHAT and CDR2 FQNNGV. V lost 5 bases and J 5 bases, leaving 9 bases between the germline ends. The CDR3 spells CASSPVEETQYV. The DNA for the CDR3 is TGTGCCAGCAGCCCTGTGGAGGAGACCCAGTACGTC.

This clonotype was seen only a few times. The chain recombines TRBV10-3 with TRBJ1-1; D unclear. The ends were cut back, 3 bases at V and 4 bases at J, with 9 bases in the middle. This CDR3 has 13 amino acids. Germline V gives CDR1 ENHRY, CDR2 SYGVKD. The CDR3 is CAISEDSGTEAFF. CDR3 DNA sequence: TGTGCCATCAGTGAAGATAGCGGCACTGAAGCTTTCTTT.